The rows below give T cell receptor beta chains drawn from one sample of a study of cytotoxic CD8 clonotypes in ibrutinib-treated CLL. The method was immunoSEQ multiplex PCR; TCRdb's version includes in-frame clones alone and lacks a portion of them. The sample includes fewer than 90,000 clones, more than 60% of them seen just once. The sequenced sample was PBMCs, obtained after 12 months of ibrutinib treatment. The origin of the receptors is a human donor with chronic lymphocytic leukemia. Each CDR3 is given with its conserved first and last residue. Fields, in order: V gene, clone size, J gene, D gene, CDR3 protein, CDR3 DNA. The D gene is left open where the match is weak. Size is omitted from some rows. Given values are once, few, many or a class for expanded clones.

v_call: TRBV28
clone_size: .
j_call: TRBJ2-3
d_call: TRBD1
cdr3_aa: CASSLQGFWGTDTQYF
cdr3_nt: TGTGCCAGCAGTCTACAGGGGTTTTGGGGCACAGATACGCAGTATTTT

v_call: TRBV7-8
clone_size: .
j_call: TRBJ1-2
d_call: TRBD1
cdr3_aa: CASSPTGGDYGYTF
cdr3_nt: TGTGCCAGCAGCCCGACAGGGGGGGACTATGGCTACACCTTC

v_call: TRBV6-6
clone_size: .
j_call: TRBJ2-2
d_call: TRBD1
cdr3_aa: CASRTGAGHTGELFF
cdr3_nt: TGTGCCAGCAGAACAGGGGCGGGTCACACCGGGGAGCTGTTTTTT

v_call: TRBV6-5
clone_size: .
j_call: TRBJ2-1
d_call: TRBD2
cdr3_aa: CATATSGGFGEQFF
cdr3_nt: TGTGCCACGGCAACTAGCGGGGGGTTCGGTGAGCAGTTCTTC

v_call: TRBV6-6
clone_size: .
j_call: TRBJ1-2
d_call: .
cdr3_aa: CAILSAGYTF
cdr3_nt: TGTGCCATATTAAGTGCTGGCTACACCTTC

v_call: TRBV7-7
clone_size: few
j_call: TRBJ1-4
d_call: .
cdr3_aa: CASSLAPGLGEKLFF
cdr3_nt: TGTGCCAGCAGCTTAGCGCCGGGACTCGGTGAAAAACTGTTTTTT

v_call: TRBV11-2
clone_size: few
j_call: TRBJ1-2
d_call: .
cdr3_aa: CASSYRGDGYTF
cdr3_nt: TGTGCCAGCAGCTACCGGGGGGATGGCTACACCTTC

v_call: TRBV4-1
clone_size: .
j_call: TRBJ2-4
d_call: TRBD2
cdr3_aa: CASSQEGRGGNIQYF
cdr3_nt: TGCGCCAGCAGCCAAGAGGGCCGGGGGGGGAACATTCAGTACTTC

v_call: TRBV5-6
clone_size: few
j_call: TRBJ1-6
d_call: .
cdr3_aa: CASSHRQDNSPLHF
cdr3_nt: TGTGCCAGCAGCCACCGACAGGATAATTCACCCCTCCACTTT

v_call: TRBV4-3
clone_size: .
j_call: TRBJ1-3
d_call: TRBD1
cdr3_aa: CASSQDPGQGDTIYF
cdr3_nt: TGCGCCAGCAGCCAAGATCCCGGACAGGGGGACACCATATATTTT

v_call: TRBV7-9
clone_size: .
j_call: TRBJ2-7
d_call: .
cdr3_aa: CASSLPLGGAYEQYF
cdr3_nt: TGTGCCAGCAGCTTACCCCTAGGGGGGGCCTACGAGCAGTACTTC

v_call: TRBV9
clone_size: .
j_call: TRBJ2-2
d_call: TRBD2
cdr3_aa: CASSVVVSGVGGELFF
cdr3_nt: TGTGCCAGCAGCGTAGTTGTTAGCGGGGTCGGCGGGGAGCTGTTTTTT

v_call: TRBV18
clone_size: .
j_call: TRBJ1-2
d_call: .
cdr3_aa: CASSPTGLYGYTF
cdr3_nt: TGTGCCAGCTCCCCCACAGGACTCTATGGCTACACCTTC

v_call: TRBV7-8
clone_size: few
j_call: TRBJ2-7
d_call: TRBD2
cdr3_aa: CASSFGGSSYEQYF
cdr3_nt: TGTGCCAGCAGCTTTGGCGGGAGTTCCTACGAGCAGTACTTC

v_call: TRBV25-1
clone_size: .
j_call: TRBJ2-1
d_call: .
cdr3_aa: CASSEFVSNEQFF
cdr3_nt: TGTGCCAGCAGTGAATTCGTGAGCAATGAGCAGTTCTTC

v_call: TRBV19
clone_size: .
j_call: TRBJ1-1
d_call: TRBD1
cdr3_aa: CASSQPGQGDLYAFF
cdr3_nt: TGTGCCAGTTCTCAACCGGGACAGGGGGACCTGTATGCTTTCTTT

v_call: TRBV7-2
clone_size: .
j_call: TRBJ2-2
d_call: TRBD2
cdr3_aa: CASSPSRGAGELFF
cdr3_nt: TGTGCCAGCAGCCCCTCACGGGGGGCCGGGGAGCTGTTTTTT

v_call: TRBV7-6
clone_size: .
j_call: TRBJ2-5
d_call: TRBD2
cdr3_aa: CASSPRTSGGEETQYF
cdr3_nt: TGTGCCAGCAGCCCCCGGACTAGCGGGGGGGAAGAGACCCAGTACTTC

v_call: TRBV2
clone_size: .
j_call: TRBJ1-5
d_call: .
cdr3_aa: CASSSQRDQPQHF
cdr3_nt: TGTGCCAGCAGCTCACAGCGAGATCAGCCCCAGCATTTT

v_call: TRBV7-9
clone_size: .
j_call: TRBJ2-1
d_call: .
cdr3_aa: CASSFPQLAGEQFF
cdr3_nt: TGTGCCAGCAGCTTCCCCCAGTTGGCTGGTGAGCAGTTCTTC

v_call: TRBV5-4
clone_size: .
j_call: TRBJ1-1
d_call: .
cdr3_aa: CASSLWGDTEAFF
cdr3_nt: TGTGCCAGCAGCTTGTGGGGAGACACTGAAGCTTTCTTT

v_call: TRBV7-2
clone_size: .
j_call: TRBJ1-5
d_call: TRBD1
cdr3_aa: CASSTDRVRPQHF
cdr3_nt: TGTGCCAGCAGCACCGACAGGGTACGGCCCCAGCATTTT

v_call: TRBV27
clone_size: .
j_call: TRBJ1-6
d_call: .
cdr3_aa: CASSLTDSPLHF
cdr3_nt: TGTGCCAGCAGTTTGACAGATTCACCCCTCCACTTT

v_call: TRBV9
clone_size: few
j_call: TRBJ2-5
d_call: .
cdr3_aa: CASSVGVGQETQYF
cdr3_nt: TGTGCCAGCAGCGTAGGTGTAGGTCAAGAGACCCAGTACTTC

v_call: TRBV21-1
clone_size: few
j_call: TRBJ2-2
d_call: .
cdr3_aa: CASRITGNTGELFF
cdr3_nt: TGTGCCAGCAGAATCACAGGGAACACCGGGGAGCTGTTTTTT

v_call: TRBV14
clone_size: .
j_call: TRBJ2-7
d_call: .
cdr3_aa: CASSQDRGSGQYF
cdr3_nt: TGTGCCAGCAGCCAAGACCGGGGATCCGGGCAGTACTTC

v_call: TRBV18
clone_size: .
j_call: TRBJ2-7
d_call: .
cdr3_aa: CASSPTQEIYEQYF
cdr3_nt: TGTGCCAGCTCACCCACTCAGGAGATCTACGAGCAGTACTTC

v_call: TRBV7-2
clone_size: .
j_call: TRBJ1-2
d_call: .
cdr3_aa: CASSYPTKPYGYTF
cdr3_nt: TGTGCCAGCAGCTACCCGACGAAGCCCTATGGCTACACCTTC